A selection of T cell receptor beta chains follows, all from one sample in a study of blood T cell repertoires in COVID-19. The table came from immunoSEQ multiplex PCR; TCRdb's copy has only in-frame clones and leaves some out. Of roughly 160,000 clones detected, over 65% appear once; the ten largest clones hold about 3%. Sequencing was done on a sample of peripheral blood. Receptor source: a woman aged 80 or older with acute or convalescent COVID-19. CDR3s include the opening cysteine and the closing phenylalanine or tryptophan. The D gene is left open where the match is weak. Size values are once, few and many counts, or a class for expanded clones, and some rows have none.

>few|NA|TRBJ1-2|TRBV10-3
TGTGCCATCAGGACGGAGGTGGTCTATGGCTACACCTTC
CAIRTEVVYGYTF
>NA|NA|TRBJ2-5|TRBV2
TGTGCCAGCAGTTGGGATGCTTCCAGGACTGTACAACAAGAGACCCAGTACTTC
CASSWDASRTVQQETQYF
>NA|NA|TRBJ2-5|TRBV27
TGTGCCAGCAGTTCAGGGGATCGAGAGACCCAGTACTTC
CASSSGDRETQYF
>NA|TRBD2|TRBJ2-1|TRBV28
TGTGCCAGCAGTCAGGGTCTAGCGGGACTAAATGAGCAGTTCTTC
CASSQGLAGLNEQFF
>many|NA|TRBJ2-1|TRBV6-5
TGTGCCAGCAGTTACTTCGGGACCTACAATGAGCAGTTCTTC
CASSYFGTYNEQFF
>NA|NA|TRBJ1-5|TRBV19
TGTGCCAGTAGTACCCCCCCCAGGGTTGGCCTTTATAGCAATCAGCCCCAGCATTTT
CASSTPPRVGLYSNQPQHF
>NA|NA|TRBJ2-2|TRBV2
TGTGCCAGCACTCTTCGCACCGGGGAGCTGTTTTTT
CASTLRTGELFF
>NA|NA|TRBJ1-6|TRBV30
TGTGCCTGGAGGCCGGAGTTCTCACCCCTCCACTTT
CAWRPEFSPLHF
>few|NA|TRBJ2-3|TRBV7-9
TGTGCCAGCAGCTTAAGTGGGGCAACAGATACGCAGTATTTT
CASSLSGATDTQYF
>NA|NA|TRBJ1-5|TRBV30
TGTGCCTGGAGCGGTCAAGGCAATCAGCCCCAGCATTTT
CAWSGQGNQPQHF
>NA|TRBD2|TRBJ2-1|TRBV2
TGTGCCAGCAGGGCGGGAGGGGGAGTCTATGAGCAGTTCTTC
CASRAGGGVYEQFF
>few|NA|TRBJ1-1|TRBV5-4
TGTGCCACCTCGGGGAACACTGAAGCTTTCTTT
CATSGNTEAFF
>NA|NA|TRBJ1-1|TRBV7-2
TGTGCCAGCAGGACCCAACCAGATAGAGGGACTGAAGCTTTCTTT
CASRTQPDRGTEAFF